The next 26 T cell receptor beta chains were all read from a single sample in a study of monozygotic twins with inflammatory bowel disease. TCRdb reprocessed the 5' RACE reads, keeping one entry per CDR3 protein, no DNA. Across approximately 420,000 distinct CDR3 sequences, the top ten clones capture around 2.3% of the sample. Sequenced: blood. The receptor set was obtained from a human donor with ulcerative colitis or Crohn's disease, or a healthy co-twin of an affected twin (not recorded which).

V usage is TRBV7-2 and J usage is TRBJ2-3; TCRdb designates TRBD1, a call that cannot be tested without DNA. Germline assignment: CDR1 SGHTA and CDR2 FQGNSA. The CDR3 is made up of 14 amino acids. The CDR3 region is CASSLAHAGDTQYF.

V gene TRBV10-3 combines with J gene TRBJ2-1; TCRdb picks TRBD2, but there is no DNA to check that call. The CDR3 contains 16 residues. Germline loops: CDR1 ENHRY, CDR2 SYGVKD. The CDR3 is CAISESVRLAGHEQFF.

The CDR3 spells CASSLGDGNQPQHF. This chain connects TRBV5-1 to TRBJ1-5; the D call of TRBD1 rests on TCRdb alone, since no DNA is present to check it. The CDR3 spans 14 residues. From germline, CDR1 is SGHRS and CDR2 YFSETQ. The full variable domain, rest sourced from reference TRBV5-1 and TRBJ1-5, is KAGVTQTPRYLIKTRGQQVTLSCSPISGHRSVSWYQQTPGQGLQFLFEYFSETQRNKGNFPGRFSGRQFSNSRSEMNVSTLELGDSALYLCASSLGDGNQPQHFGDGTRLSIL.

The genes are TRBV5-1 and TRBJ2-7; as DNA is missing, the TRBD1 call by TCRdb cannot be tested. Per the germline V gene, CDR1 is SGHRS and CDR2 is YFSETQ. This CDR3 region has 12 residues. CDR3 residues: CASSPGDYEQYF.

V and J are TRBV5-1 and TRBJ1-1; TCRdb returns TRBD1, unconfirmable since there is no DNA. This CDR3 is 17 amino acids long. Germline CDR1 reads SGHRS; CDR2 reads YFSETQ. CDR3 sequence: CASSLTGTGGAWTEAFF.

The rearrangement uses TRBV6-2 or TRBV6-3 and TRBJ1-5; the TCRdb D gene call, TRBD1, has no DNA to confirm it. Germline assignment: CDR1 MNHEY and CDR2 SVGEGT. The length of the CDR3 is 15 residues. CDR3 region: CASSYSTGAYQPQHF.

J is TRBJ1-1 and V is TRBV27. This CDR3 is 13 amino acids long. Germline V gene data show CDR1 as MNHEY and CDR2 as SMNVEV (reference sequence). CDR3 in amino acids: CASSFTRDTEAFF.

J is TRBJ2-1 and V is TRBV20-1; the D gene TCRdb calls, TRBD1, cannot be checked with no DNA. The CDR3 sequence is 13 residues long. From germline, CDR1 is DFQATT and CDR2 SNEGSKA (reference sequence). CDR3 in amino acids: CSALTGVGNEQFF.

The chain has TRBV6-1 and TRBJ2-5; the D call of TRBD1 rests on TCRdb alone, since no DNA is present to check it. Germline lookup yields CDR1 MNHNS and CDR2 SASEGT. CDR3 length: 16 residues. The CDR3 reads CASSPITRDAKETQYF.

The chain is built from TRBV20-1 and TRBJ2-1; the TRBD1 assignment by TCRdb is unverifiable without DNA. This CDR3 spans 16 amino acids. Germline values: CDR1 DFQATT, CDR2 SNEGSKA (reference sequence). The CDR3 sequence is CSASVPSGGTINEQFF.

CDR3 region: CSASPPSREQYF. The chain couples TRBV20-1 to TRBJ2-7; no DNA is available, so the TRBD1 call from TCRdb remains unchecked. The germline V gene encodes CDR1 DFQATT and CDR2 SNEGSKA (reference sequence). This CDR3 has 12 amino acids.

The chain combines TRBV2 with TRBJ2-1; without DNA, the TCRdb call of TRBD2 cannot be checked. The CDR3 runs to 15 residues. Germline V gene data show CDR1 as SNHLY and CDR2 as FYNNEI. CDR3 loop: CASSEGSGGYNEQFF. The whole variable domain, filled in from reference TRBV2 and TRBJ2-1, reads EPEVTQTPSHQVTQMGQEVILRCVPISNHLYFYWYRQILGQKVEFLVSFYNNEISEKSEIFDDQFSVERPDGSNFTLKIRSTKLEDSAMYFCASSEGSGGYNEQFFGPGTRLTVL.

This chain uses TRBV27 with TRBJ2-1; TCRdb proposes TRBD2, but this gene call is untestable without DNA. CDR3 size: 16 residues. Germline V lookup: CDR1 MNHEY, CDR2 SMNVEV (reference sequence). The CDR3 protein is CAIGHQLAGGGNEQFF.

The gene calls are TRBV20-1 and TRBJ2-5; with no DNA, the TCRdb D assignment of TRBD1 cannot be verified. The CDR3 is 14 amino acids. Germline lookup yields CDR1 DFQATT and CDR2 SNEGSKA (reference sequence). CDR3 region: CSAQATGGVETQYF.

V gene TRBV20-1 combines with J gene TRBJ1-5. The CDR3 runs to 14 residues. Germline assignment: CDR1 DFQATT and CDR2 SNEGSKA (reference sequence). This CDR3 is CSAPSSMGNQPQHF.

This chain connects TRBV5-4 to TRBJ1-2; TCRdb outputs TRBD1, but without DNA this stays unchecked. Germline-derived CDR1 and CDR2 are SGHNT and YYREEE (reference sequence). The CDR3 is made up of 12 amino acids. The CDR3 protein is CASSARGYGYTF.

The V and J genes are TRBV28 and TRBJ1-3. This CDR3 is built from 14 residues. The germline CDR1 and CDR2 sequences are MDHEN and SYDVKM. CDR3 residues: CASSAGFSGNTIYF. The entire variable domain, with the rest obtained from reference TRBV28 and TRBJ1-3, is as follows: DVKVTQSSRYLVKRTGEKVFLECVQDMDHENMFWYRQDPGLGLRLIYFSYDVKMKEKGDIPEGYSVSREKKERFSLILESASTNQTSMYLCASSAGFSGNTIYFGEGSWLTVV.

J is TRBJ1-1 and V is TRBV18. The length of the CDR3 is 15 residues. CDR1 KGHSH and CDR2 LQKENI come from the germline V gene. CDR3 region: CASSPPAQLVTEAFF.

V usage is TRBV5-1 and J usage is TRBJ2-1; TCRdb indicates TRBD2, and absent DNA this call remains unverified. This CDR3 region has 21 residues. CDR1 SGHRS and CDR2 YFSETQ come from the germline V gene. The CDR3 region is CASSLMGGAVTSGGTSNEQFF.

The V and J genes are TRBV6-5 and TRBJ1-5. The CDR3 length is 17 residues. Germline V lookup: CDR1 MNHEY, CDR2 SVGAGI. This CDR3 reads CASSYETGGTAGQPQHF.

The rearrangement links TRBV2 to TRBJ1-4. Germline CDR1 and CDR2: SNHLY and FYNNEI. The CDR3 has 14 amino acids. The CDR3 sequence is CASRGIRLEEKLFF.

The CDR3 reads CASSSPRRFATNEKLFF. The J gene is TRBJ1-4, the V gene TRBV7-8. Germline V lookup: CDR1 SGHVS, CDR2 FQNEAQ. This CDR3 has 17 residues.

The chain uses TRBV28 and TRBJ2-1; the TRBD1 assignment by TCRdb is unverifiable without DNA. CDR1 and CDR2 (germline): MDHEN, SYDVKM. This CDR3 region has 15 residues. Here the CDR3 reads CASSYLTDSYNEQFF.

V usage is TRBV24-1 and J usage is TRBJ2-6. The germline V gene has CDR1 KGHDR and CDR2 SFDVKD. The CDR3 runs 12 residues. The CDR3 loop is CATSAGANVLTF.

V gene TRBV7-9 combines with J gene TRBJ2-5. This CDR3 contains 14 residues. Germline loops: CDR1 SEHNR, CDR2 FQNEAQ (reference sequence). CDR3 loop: CASSSGGVRETQYF.

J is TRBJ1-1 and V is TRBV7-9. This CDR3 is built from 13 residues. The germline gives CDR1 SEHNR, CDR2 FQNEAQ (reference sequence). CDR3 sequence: CASSLYGGTEAFF.